This TCR beta chain was recovered during a study of blood T cells in healthy people across ages. Study-wide context: There was about one barcoded beta molecule captured by template switching per two T cells.

Study-wide findings and caveats: The recorded TCR beta diversity per million T cells decreased in a roughly linear manner with age.

A sample-barcoded 5' primer and a J-beta primer mix were used in a second PCR of roughly 6 to 12 cycles. Every cDNA molecule carried a tag from a template-switch adaptor bearing 12 random nucleotides. From the 5' RACE reads, TCRdb called clonotypes with MiXCR, one entry per CDR3 protein. The sample comprises some 860,000 distinct CDR3 sequences, roughly 56% of which are singletons, and roughly 24% rests with the top ten. Staff drew 8 to 10 milliliters of peripheral blood from each donor. Comment on this clonotype: As yet, its antigen is unknown.

The junction had 8 bases not matched to a gene; V was cut back by 8 bases and J by 5 bases. The CDR3 is 13 residues long. Germline V gene data show CDR1 as MNHEY and CDR2 as SVGEGT. The specimen sequenced was blood. This clonotype was obtained from a man between 40 and 49 years old in good health. The chain joins TRBV6-2 or TRBV6-3 to TRBJ2-5; 7 positions agree with TRBD1. The CDR3 coding sequence is TGTGCCAGCTCTGGACAGGATGGGGAGACCCAGTACTTC. As protein: CASSGQDGETQYF.